The entry below describes one T cell receptor beta chain. The data were taken from a study of blood T cell repertoires in COVID-19. On the study more broadly: T cells, B-cell-depleted T cells, or PBMCs provided the cDNA or gDNA that served as material.

Grouping used clinical history reported by participants in a survey and questionnaire. Assay: immunoSEQ multiplex PCR; the TCRdb copy retains only in-frame clones and omits some. The data contain about 200,000 clones, 82% of them singletons. This clonotype was sampled from a woman aged 55-70 years with acute COVID-19. Material for sequencing was PBMCs or T cells enriched from blood (not recorded which).

This chain's CDR3 is CAWSVEMQETQYF. The CDR3 DNA follows: TGTGCCTGGAGTGTAGAGATGCAAGAGACCCAGTACTTC. The chain links TRBV30 to TRBJ2-5; D unclear. Germline V lookup: CDR1 GTSNPN, CDR2 SVGIG (reference sequence). The CDR3 totals 13 residues. The V gene lost 0 bases and the J gene lost 2 bases, with 7 bases spanning the gap.